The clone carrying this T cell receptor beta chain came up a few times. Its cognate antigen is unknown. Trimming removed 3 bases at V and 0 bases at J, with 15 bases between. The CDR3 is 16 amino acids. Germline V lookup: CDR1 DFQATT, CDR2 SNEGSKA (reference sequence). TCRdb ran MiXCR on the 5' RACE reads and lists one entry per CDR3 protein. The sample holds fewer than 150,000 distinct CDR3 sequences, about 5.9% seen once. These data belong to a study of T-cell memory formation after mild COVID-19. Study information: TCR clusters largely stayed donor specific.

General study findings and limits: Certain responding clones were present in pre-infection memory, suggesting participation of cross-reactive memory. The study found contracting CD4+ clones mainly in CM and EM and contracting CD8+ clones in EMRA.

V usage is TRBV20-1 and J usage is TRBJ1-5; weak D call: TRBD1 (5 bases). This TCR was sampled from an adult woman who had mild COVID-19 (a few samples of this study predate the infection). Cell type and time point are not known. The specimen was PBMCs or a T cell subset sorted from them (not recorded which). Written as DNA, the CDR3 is TGCAGTGCTAGCCCCGGGGGATCCTATAGCAATCAGCCCCAGCATTTT. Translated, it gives CSASPGGSYSNQPQHF.